A single T cell receptor beta chain is shown here with its context. Other DNA variants within this sample encode the same CDR3. This entry belongs to a study of blood T cell repertoires in COVID-19. Study summary: COVID-19 samples collected from the United States, Italy and Spain covered acute and convalescent phases. In each case, the material was cDNA or gDNA derived from T cells, B-cell-depleted T cells, or PBMCs.

Germline assignment: CDR1 LNHDA and CDR2 SQIVND (reference sequence). V was clipped by 6 bases and J by 3 bases, with 6 bases between them. The CDR3 covers 12 residues. Per the original methods: Estimated nucleated cell counts came from reference gene primer amplification. Assay: immunoSEQ multiplex PCR; the TCRdb copy retains only in-frame clones and omits some. That table furnishes V, J and clone size, whereas the DNA furnished D and trimming. The table has a few hundred thousand clones, 85% seen once. Specimen: peripheral blood. This clonotype originated in a human donor in a cohort sampled during active COVID-19. The gene calls are TRBV19 and TRBJ1-5; D is unclear. The DNA for the CDR3 is TGTGCCAGTAGCCTTCTCAATCAGCCCCAGCATTTT. It specifies CASSLLNQPQHF.